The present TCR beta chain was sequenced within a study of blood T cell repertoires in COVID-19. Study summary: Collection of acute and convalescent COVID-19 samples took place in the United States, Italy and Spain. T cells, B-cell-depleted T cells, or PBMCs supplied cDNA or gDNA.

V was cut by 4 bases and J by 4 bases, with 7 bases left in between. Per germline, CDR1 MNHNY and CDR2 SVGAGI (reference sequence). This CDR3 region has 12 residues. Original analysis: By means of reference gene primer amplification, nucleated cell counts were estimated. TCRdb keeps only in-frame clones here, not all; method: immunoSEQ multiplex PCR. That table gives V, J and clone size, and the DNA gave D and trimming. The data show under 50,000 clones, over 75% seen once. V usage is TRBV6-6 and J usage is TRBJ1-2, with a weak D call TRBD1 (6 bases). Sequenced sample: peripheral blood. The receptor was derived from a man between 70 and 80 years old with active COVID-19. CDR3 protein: CASSSTGYGYTF. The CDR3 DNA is TGTGCCAGCAGTTCGACAGGCTATGGCTACACCTTC.